This TCR beta chain was identified during a study of CD8 T cells in ankylosing spondylitis. The CDR3 consists of 17 residues. Trimming cost V 5 bases and J 7 bases; bases outside gene matches: 13. TCRdb re-called the 5' RACE reads through MiXCR, storing one row per CDR3 protein. The sample holds tens of thousands of distinct CDR3 sequences, approximately 5.7% seen once. This clonotype was seen repeatedly, ten times or more. The chain joins TRBV12-3 or TRBV12-4 to TRBJ2-7; 14 bases agree with TRBD2. The material sequenced was synovial fluid, either unsorted or a sorted T cell fraction (not recorded which). This TCR was sampled from a male donor with ankylosing spondylitis. CDR3 sequence reads: CASSLFSGTSGSGEQYF. CDR3 nucleotides: TGTGCCAGCAGTCTCTTCTCCGGGACTAGCGGGAGCGGTGAGCAGTACTTC.